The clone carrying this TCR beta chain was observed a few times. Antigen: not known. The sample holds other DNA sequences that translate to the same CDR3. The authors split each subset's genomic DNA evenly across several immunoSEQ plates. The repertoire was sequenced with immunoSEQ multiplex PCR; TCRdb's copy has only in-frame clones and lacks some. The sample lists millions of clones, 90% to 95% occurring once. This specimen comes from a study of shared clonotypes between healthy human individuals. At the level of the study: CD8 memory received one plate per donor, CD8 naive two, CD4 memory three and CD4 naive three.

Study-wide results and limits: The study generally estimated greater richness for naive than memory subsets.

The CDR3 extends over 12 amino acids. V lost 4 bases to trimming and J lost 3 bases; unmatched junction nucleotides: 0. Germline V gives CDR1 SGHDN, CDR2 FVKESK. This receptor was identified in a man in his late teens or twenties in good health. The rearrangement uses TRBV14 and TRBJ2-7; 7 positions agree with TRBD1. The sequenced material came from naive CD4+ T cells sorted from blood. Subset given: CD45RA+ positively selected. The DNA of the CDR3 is TGTGCCAGCAGCCGACAGGGCTACGAGCAGTACTTC. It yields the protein CASSRQGYEQYF.